The clone carrying this T cell receptor (beta chain) turned up a few times. This sample's TCRbeta library carried unique molecular identifier barcodes. TCRdb re-derived calls from the PCR reads in MiXCR, one entry per CDR3 protein. The sample holds some 520,000 distinct CDR3 sequences; over 25% are singletons and the top ten take around 2.3%. These data come from a study of T-cell reconstitution after alpha-beta-depleted transplantation in children. This CDR3 is built from 14 residues. After removal of 8 bases from V and 7 bases from J, the junction contained 12 bases not matched to a gene. CDR1 is GTSNPN and CDR2 is SVGIG in the germline V gene (reference sequence).

V is TRBV30 and J is TRBJ2-2; TRBD2 agrees at 8 bases. The receptor was isolated from a human donor who donated a stem cell graft to a child with aplastic anemia. This material consisted of PBMCs from the stem cell graft donor, taken from the stem cell graft. For the CDR3, the DNA is TGTGCCCACGGGGAGCGGGAGCTGGGCGGGGAGCTGTTTTTT. Amino acid sequence: CAHGERELGGELFF.